This T cell receptor beta chain is from a study of Graves' ophthalmopathy and Graves' hyperthyroidism. The overall study: Researchers obtained peripheral blood at initial diagnosis, before any treatment had begun.

Study-wide points: With 65% to 71% sensitivity and approximately 73% specificity, the model predicted ophthalmopathy progression.

CDR3 size: 15 residues. J lost 2 bases, V lost 4 bases, and 5 bases had no gene match. The V gene's germline CDR1 is SGHRS and CDR2 YFSETQ. Other autoimmune diseases, uncontrolled infections, pregnancy or lactation excluded patients from enrollment. Clinical symptoms, serum thyroxine, TRAb, thyroid ultrasound and orbital computed tomography determined diagnosis. The study amplified TCR beta CDR3 regions using RNA transcripts. Investigators did first-round RT-PCR with HTBI primers, then second-round multiplex PCR. TCRdb used MiXCR to reprocess the multiplex PCR reads, holding one entry per CDR3 protein. The sample contains about 480,000 distinct CDR3 sequences, roughly an eighth of which appear only once. This clonotype was counted a single time. Its antigen is unknown.

Sequencing was performed on blood. The chain couples TRBV5-1 to TRBJ2-3, with TRBD2 identical over 9 bases. This receptor was obtained from a woman aged 25 to 39 with Graves' ophthalmopathy. The CDR3 sequence: CASSAGTSSTDTQYF. CDR3 nucleotides: TGCGCCAGCAGCGCAGGGACTAGCTCCACAGATACGCAGTATTTT.